The 13 T cell receptor beta chains below come from one sample, sequenced in a study of post-analysis software for immune sequencing data. Overall study findings and caveats: The five TRBV segments detected at higher frequency in patients than in controls included TRBV5-6, TRBV5-1 and TRBV20-1.

cDNA libraries for TCR beta contained unique molecular identifiers. From the PCR reads, TCRdb called clonotypes with MiXCR, one entry per CDR3 protein. The table shows a few hundred thousand distinct CDR3 sequences, with less than 35% occurring only once. Their antigens remain unidentified. Sequencing used blood. Receptors were obtained from a girl under 18 with multiple sclerosis.

The V call is TRBV11-2, the J call TRBJ1-1; TRBD1 matches at 7 bases. The CDR3 is made up of 16 amino acids. The germline CDR1 and CDR2 sequences are SGHAT and FQNNGV. V trimming: 0 bases; J trimming: 4 bases; junction bases outside the gene matches: 8. CDR3: CASSLDFRGLGTEAFF. The DNA for the CDR3 is TGTGCCAGCAGCTTAGATTTTAGGGGGCTGGGCACTGAAGCTTTCTTT.

This clonotype occurred once. The chain couples TRBV7-9 to TRBJ2-3; maybe TRBD2 (6 bases). Germline CDR1 SEHNR, CDR2 FQNEAQ (reference sequence). CDR3 length equals 15 residues. V lost 5 bases to trimming and J lost 5 bases, with 17 bases between them. The CDR3 here is CASSPTGDAVDTQYF. For the CDR3, the DNA is TGTGCCAGCAGCCCAACGGGGGATGCCGTAGATACGCAGTATTTT.

This chain joins TRBV12-3 or TRBV12-4 and TRBJ2-3; 15 bases fit TRBD2. CDR3 length: 19 amino acids. The ends lost 6 bases at V and 2 bases at J; junction bases unmatched: 12. The CDR3 region has the DNA TGTGCCAGCAGCCGCAGGACTAGCGGGGGGGCGGGGCCCACAGATACGCAGTATTTT. This gives the protein CASSRRTSGGAGPTDTQYF.

The chain recombines TRBV5-1 with TRBJ2-5; 8 bases map to TRBD1. CDR1 is SGHRS, CDR2 YFSETQ, per germline. V gave up 5 bases and J gave up 3 bases; unmatched junction bases: 6. CDR3 length: 14 residues. This CDR3 reads CASRSSGGEETQYF. DNA of the CDR3: TGCGCCAGCAGAAGTTCAGGGGGCGAAGAGACCCAGTACTTC. Using reference TRBV5-1 and TRBJ2-5 for the parts outside the CDR3, the full variable domain is KAGVTQTPRYLIKTRGQQVTLSCSPISGHRSVSWYQQTPGQGLQFLFEYFSETQRNKGNFPGRFSGRQFSNSRSEMNVSTLELGDSALYLCASRSSGGEETQYFGPGTRLLVL.

This clonotype was seen many times. The chain joins TRBV5-4 to TRBJ2-7; tentatively, D is TRBD2 (7 bases). V lost 5 bases, J lost 3 bases, and 21 bases lay in between. Germline CDR1 and CDR2: SGHNT and YYREEE (reference sequence). The CDR3 contains 16 residues. CDR3 residues: CASRAGGAGAHYEQYF. CDR3 DNA sequence: TGTGCCAGCAGAGCTGGAGGGGCGGGGGCCCACTACGAGCAGTACTTC.

The rearrangement links TRBV21-1 to TRBJ1-1; the DNA was not compared with TRBD1, the D call given in the table. TRBV21-1 is recorded as a pseudogene. The CDR3 covers 15 residues. This CDR3 is CASSDRQTMNTEAFF. The DNA of the CDR3 is TGTGCCAGCAGCGACCGACAGACTATGAACACTGAAGCTTTCTTT.

A few counts support this clonotype. This chain uses TRBV6-5 with TRBJ1-1; D may be TRBD1 (6 bases). This CDR3 is 16 amino acids long. CDR1 and CDR2 (germline): MNHEY, SVGAGI. V lost 0 bases and J lost 2, with 13 bases in between. The CDR3 DNA is TGTGCCAGCAGTTACTCCGGATTAGGGGGTAACACTGAAGCTTTCTTT. Amino acids: CASSYSGLGGNTEAFF.

This clonotype was found a few times. The chain joins TRBV12-3 or TRBV12-4 to TRBJ2-7; the D is unclear. CDR3 length: 15 amino acids. V shed 0 bases and J shed 1 base, with 10 bases lying between them. CDR3 in amino acids: CASSLAGGVSYEQYF. Here the CDR3 DNA reads TGTGCCAGCAGTTTAGCGGGTGGGGTTTCCTACGAGCAGTACTTC.

This clonotype was seen many times. The rearrangement links TRBV5-1 to TRBJ2-3; TRBD2 matches 11 bases. The V segment lost 1 base and the J segment 2 bases; nucleotides outside the gene matches: 6. The CDR3 is 17 residues long. The germline CDR1 and CDR2 sequences are SGHRS and YFSETQ. CDR3 amino acids: CASSLRLAGGNTDTQYF. DNA of the CDR3: TGCGCCAGCAGCTTGAGGCTAGCGGGGGGAAACACAGATACGCAGTATTTT.

This clonotype occurred a few times. J is TRBJ1-1 and V is TRBV9; D remains ambiguous. V was trimmed by 0 bases and J by 4 bases, leaving 10 bases between them. The CDR3 spans 14 residues. Germline CDR1 SGDLS, CDR2 YYNGEE. Written as DNA, the CDR3 is TGTGCCAGCAGCGTAGAGGTGGAGGGCACTGAAGCTTTCTTT. This sequence encodes CASSVEVEGTEAFF.

This clonotype was detected only a few times. The chain uses TRBV7-9 and TRBJ2-5, with D possibly TRBD2 on 5 matching bases. V lost 4 bases and J 5 bases, leaving 11 bases between the germline ends. The CDR3 runs 13 residues. Germline V gives CDR1 SEHNR, CDR2 FQNEAQ (reference sequence). In DNA, the CDR3 is TGTGCCAGCAGCTCGTGGACGGGGGAGACCCAGTACTTC. Translating gives CASSSWTGETQYF. Full variable domain (outside the CDR3, taken from reference TRBV7-9 and TRBJ2-5): DTGVSQNPRHKITKRGQNVTFRCDPISEHNRLYWYRQTLGQGPEFLTYFQNEAQLEKSRLLSDRFSAERPKGSFSTLEIQRTEQGDSAMYLCASSSWTGETQYFGPGTRLLVL.

This sequence joins TRBV20-1 and TRBJ2-3, with 7 nucleotides matching TRBD2. The CDR3 runs to 13 residues. After removal of 3 bases from V and 1 base from J, the junction contained 1 base not matched to a gene. Germline CDR1 is DFQATT and CDR2 is SNEGSKA (reference sequence). The DNA of the CDR3 is TGCAGTGCTAGGCTAGCGGGCACAGATACGCAGTATTTT. Encoded protein: CSARLAGTDTQYF.

Concerning this clonotype: Mismatch with germline at one junction end may stem from a read error. The chain couples TRBV7-6 to TRBJ1-6; 9 nucleotides line up with TRBD1. This CDR3 comprises 15 residues. Germline assignment: CDR1 SGHVS and CDR2 FNYEAQ. The CDR3 reads CASSSGGTGCSPLHF. The CDR3 nucleotides are TGTGCTAGCAGCTCCGGCGGGACAGGGTGTAGTCCCCTCCACTTT.